This TCR beta chain was identified in a study of T cell responses to AZD1222 COVID-19 vaccine. This CDR3 has 12 amino acids. Per the germline V gene, CDR1 is MDHEN and CDR2 is SYDVKM. V gave up 8 bases and J gave up 3 bases, with 10 bases separating them. Clones were sequenced by immunoSEQ multiplex PCR, and TCRdb holds only the in-frame ones, with some missing. The repertoire holds around 92,000 clones, with approximately 91% as singletons. Findings and caveats of the study: Donors skewed white British and female; clonal diversity was possibly underestimated. Baseline seropositivity characterized only 5 to 7 AZD1222 recipients.

Comments on this clone: Its antigen is unidentified.

This TCR was sampled from an adult in good health. The gene calls are TRBV28 and TRBJ1-2, with D possibly TRBD1 on 5 matching bases. This material consisted of peripheral blood, taken on day 0 of AZD1222 vaccination. The CDR3 loop reads CASAWGDYGYTF. The CDR3 DNA reads as TGTGCCAGCGCTTGGGGGGACTATGGCTACACCTTC.